This T cell receptor (beta chain) was sequenced during a study of molecular identifiers for immune sequencing clone quantification. V lost 11 bases, J lost 6 bases, and 18 bases lay in between. The CDR3 sequence is 13 residues long. CDR1 and CDR2 (germline): LNHDA, SQIVND (reference sequence). TCRdb itself ran the PCR reads through MiXCR, one entry per CDR3 protein. The data hold 300,000 to 400,000 distinct CDR3 sequences, with over 20% observed a single time. The TCR was taken from a human donor in good health. Some libraries in this study had Jurkat cell RNA spiked in. Material: naive CD8+ T cells from blood, with Jurkat cell RNA spiked in. Subset here: FACS-sorted CD8+CD4-CCR7+CD45RA+ naive T cells. The genes are TRBV19 and TRBJ2-3; tentatively, D is TRBD1 or TRBD2 (5 bases each). CDR3 protein: CALGDPASDTQYF. The CDR3 coding sequence is TGTGCCCTCGGGGACCCAGCATCGGATACGCAGTATTTT.